This T cell receptor (beta chain) was recorded in a study of T cell responses to AZD1222 COVID-19 vaccine. Notes on the study in general: In the spike-specific TCR repertoire, nearly half reportedly target unmutated variant regions. After the peak T cell response, and only then, were repertoires sampled.

A remark on this clone: The antigen remains unidentified.

Repertoires were generated with immunoSEQ multiplex PCR, while TCRdb's copy carries only in-frame clones and drops some. This sample yields over 100,000 clones, of which over 90% are seen a single time; approximately 5% belongs to the top ten. V was pared by 7 bases and J by 0 bases, with 12 bases between. The CDR3 runs to 13 residues. The germline V gene has CDR1 SQVTM and CDR2 ANQGSEA. The specimen was peripheral blood, collected on day 0 of AZD1222 vaccination. This TCR came from an adult in good health. The chain joins TRBV29-1 to TRBJ1-1, with D hard to call. The chain's CDR3 is CSALSPMNTEAFF. DNA for the CDR3: TGCAGCGCACTATCACCGATGAACACTGAAGCTTTCTTT. Full variable domain (outside the CDR3, taken from reference TRBV29-1 and TRBJ1-1): SAVISQKPSRDICQRGTSLTIQCQVDSQVTMMFWYRQQPGQSLTLIATANQGSEATYESGFVIDKFPISRPNLTFSTLTVSNMSPEDSSIYLCSALSPMNTEAFFGQGTRLTVV.